This TCR beta chain was recorded in a study of OX40 agonist ivuxolimab in advanced cancers. On this clone itself: Distinct nucleotide sequences in the sample also encode this CDR3.

TCRdb's copy holds only in-frame clones and misses some; the assay was immunoSEQ multiplex PCR. In the table there are 70,000 to 80,000 clones, 86% of which are singletons. At baseline, cycle 4 day 1, and cycle 7 day 1, blood was sampled. Trimming stripped 0 bases from V and 7 bases from J, with 7 bases between. This CDR3 is 13 amino acids long. In germline, CDR1 is LNHDA, CDR2 SQIVND (reference sequence). The receptor comes from an adult with an advanced solid tumor such as melanoma, head and neck, liver or kidney cancer. The source was CD4+ or CD8+ T cells sorted from blood, collected in a trial of the OX40 agonist ivuxolimab. The chain links TRBV19 to TRBJ1-5; D is unclear. Here the CDR3 reads CASSIEGGQPQHF. The CDR3 DNA is TGTGCCAGTAGTATAGAGGGAGGCCAGCCCCAGCATTTT.